The 5 T cell receptor beta chains given below trace back to one sample, sequenced in a study of control samples from healthy donors and cancer patients. Repertoires were generated with immunoSEQ multiplex PCR, while TCRdb's copy carries only in-frame clones and drops some. The table has 150,000 or so clones, about 93% seen once. The sample taken for sequencing was PBMCs. Source of these receptors: a man in his 60s with colorectal cancer.

The rearrangement uses TRBV29-1 and TRBJ2-7; possible D gene TRBD1, 6 bases. The ends were cut back, 6 bases at V and 3 bases at J, with 9 bases in the middle. The CDR3 extends over 11 amino acids. Germline V lookup: CDR1 SQVTM, CDR2 ANQGSEA. CDR3 in amino acids: CSVRRGYEQYF. For the CDR3, the DNA is TGCAGCGTCCGCAGGGGCTACGAGCAGTACTTC.

This clone was observed a single time. V gene TRBV12-3 or TRBV12-4 combines with J gene TRBJ1-1; a possible D gene is TRBD1 (5 bases). This CDR3 contains 13 residues. The V end was cut by 3 bases, the J end by 11 bases, with 16 bases between. The CDR3 loop reads CASSFTGPGGAFF. Written as DNA, the CDR3 is TGTGCCAGCAGTTTTACAGGCCCAGGAGGCGCTTTCTTT.

This chain connects TRBV19 to TRBJ1-4; D ambiguous. In germline, CDR1 is LNHDA, CDR2 SQIVND (reference sequence). CDR3 size: 15 residues. V lost 2 bases to trimming and J lost 0 bases, with 7 bases between them. This chain's CDR3 is CASSIISATNEKLFF. The CDR3 DNA is TGTGCCAGTAGTATAATTAGCGCAACTAATGAAAAACTGTTTTTT.

This clone was seen once. This sequence joins TRBV4-1 and TRBJ1-6, with 7 bases that match TRBD1. This CDR3 has 15 residues. The germline V gene has CDR1 MGHRA and CDR2 YSYEKL. V trimming: 0 bases; J trimming: 8 bases; junction bases outside the gene matches: 4. CDR3 in amino acids: CASSQEGDSHSPLHF. The CDR3 DNA sequence: TGCGCCAGCAGCCAAGAGGGGGACAGTCATTCACCCCTCCACTTT.

The chain uses TRBV2 and TRBJ1-5; tentatively, D is TRBD1 (6 bases). Trimming took off 6 bases at V and 6 bases at J, with 12 bases between the two ends. Germline assignment: CDR1 SNHLY and CDR2 FYNNEI. This CDR3 contains 13 residues. The CDR3 DNA sequence: TGTGCCAGCAGAACAGGGAGTGGTCAGCCCCAGCATTTT. The encoded protein is CASRTGSGQPQHF.